This T cell receptor beta chain was obtained from a study of blood T cells in healthy people across ages. The CDR3 is 16 amino acids. The ends were cut back, 0 bases at V and 4 bases at J, with 13 bases in the middle. Germline CDR1 MNHEY, CDR2 SVGEGT. Primed by a sample-barcoded 5' primer and a J-beta primer mix, a second PCR proceeded for roughly 6 to 12 cycles. TCRdb passed the 5' RACE reads through MiXCR, listing each CDR3 protein once. The sample shows roughly 680,000 distinct CDR3 sequences, over 40% of them seen only once. The TCR sequence derives from a woman aged 80 or over in good health. The rearrangement uses TRBV6-2 or TRBV6-3 and TRBJ2-1, with D unclear. The sample consisted of blood. CDR3 amino acids: CASSYSNRGRYNEQFF. CDR3 coding DNA: TGTGCCAGCAGTTACTCGAACCGCGGAAGATACAATGAGCAGTTCTTC.